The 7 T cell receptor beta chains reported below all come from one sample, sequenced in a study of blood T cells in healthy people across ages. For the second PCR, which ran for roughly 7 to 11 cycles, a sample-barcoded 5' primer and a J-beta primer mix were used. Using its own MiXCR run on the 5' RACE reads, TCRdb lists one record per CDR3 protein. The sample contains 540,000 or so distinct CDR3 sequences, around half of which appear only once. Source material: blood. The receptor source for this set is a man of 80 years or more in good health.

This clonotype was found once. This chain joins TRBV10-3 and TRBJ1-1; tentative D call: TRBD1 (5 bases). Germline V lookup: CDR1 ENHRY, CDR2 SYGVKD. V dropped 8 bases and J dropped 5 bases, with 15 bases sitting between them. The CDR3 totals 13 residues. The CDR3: CAIDTPGITEAFF. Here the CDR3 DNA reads TGTGCCATCGACACTCCAGGGATTACTGAAGCTTTCTTT.

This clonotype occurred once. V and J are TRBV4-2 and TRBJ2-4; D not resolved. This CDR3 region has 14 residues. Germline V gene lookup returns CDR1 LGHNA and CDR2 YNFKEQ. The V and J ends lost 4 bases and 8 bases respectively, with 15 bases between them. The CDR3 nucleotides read TGTGCCAGCAGCCCAGAGAGGTACGGAGACATTCAGTACTTC. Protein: CASSPERYGDIQYF.

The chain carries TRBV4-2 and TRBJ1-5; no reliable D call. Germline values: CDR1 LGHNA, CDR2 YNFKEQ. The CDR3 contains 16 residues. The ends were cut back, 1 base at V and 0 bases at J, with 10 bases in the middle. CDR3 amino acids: CASSQGNSNSNQPQHF. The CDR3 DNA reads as TGTGCCAGCAGCCAAGGGAACTCCAATAGCAATCAGCCCCAGCATTTT.

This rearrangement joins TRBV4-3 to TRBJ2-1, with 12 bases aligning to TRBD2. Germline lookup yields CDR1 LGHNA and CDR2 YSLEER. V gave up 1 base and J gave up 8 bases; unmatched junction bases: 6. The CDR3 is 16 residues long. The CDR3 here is CASSQGSSGRAYEQFF. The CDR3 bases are TGCGCCAGCAGCCAAGGTTCTAGCGGGAGGGCCTATGAGCAGTTCTTC.

The CDR3 sequence: CAIRMPGTGGLSEQFF. In DNA form, the CDR3 reads TGTGCCATCAGGATGCCCGGGACAGGGGGCCTTTCTGAGCAGTTCTTC. The V gene is TRBV10-3, the J gene TRBJ2-1, with 12 positions matching TRBD1. The CDR3 length is 16 residues. The V segment lost 6 bases and the J segment 9 bases; nucleotides outside the gene matches: 12. CDR1 and CDR2 (germline): ENHRY, SYGVKD.

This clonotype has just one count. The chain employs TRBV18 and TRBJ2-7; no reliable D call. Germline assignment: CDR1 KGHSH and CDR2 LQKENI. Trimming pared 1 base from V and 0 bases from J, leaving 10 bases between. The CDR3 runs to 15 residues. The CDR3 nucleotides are TGTGCCAGCTCACCACGCTCTCACAGCTCCTACGAGCAGTACTTC. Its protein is CASSPRSHSSYEQYF.

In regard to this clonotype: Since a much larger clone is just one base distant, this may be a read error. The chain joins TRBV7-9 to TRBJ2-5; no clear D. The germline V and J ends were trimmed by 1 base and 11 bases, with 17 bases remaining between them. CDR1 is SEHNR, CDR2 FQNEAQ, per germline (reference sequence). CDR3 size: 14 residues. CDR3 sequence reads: CASSLVGIDNEQYF. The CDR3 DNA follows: TGTGCCAGCAGCTTAGTGGGTATAGACAATGAGCAGTACTTC.